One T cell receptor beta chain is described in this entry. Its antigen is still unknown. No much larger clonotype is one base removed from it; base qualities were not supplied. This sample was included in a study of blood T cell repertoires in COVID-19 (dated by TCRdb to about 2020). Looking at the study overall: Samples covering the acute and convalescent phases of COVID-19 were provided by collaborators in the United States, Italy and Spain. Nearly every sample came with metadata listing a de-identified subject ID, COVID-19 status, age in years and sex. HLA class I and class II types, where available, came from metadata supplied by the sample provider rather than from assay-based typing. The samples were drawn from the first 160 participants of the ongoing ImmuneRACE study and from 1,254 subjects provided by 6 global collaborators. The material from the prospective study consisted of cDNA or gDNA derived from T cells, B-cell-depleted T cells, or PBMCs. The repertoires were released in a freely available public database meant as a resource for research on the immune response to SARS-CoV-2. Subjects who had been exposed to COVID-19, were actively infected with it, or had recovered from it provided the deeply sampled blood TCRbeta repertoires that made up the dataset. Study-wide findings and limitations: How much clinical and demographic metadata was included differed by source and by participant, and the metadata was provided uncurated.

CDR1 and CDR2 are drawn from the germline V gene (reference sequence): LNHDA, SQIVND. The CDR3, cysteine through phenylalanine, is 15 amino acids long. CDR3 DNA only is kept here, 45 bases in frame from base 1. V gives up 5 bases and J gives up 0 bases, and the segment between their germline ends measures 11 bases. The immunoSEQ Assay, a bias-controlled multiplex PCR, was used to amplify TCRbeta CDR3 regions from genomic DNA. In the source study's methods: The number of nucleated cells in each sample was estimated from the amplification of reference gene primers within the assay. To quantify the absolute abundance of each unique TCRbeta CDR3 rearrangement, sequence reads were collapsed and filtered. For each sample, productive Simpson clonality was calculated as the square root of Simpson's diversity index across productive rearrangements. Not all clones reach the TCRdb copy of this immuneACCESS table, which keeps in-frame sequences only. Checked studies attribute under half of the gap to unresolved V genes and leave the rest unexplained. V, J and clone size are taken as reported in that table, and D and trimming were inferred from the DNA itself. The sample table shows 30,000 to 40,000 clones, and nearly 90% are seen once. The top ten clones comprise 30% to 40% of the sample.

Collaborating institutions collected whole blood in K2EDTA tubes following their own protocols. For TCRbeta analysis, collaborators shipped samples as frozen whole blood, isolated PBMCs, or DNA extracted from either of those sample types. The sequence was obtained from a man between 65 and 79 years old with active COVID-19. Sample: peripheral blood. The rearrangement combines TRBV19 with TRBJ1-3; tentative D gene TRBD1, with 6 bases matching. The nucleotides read TGTGCCAGTAGTCGGGGACAACGCTCTGGAAACACCATATATTTT. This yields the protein CASSRGQRSGNTIYF.